A single sample is the source of the 5 T cell receptor beta chains below, sequenced in a study of PD-L1 blockade in urothelial cancer. Sequencing was performed with immunoSEQ multiplex PCR; in TCRdb, only in-frame clones are kept and a portion is missing. The sample has about 71,000 clones, roughly nine tenths seen once. The sample in question was PBMCs, obtained around atezolizumab (anti-PD-L1) treatment. These receptors were collected from a man aged 60 to 69 with urothelial cancer.

This chain connects TRBV27 to TRBJ2-5, with 8 bases matching TRBD2. Germline V gene lookup returns CDR1 MNHEY and CDR2 SMNVEV (reference sequence). The CDR3 length is 14 residues. The ends lost 1 base at V and 5 bases at J; junction bases unmatched: 3. The DNA of the CDR3 is TGTGCCAGCAGTTTATTAGCGGGGAGGGAGACCCAGTACTTC. As protein: CASSLLAGRETQYF.

Written as DNA, the CDR3 is TGCGCCAGCAGCTTAGGGACTAGCGGGGGGACAGATACGCAGTATTTT. Protein: CASSLGTSGGTDTQYF. The chain employs TRBV5-1 and TRBJ2-3; 15 bases are shared with TRBD2. CDR3 length: 16 residues. V was pared by 2 bases and J by 3 bases, with 1 base of the junction left unmatched. CDR1 SGHRS and CDR2 YFSETQ come from the germline V gene.

This sequence joins TRBV28 and TRBJ1-2; 10 bases match TRBD1. The CDR3 loop spans 14 amino acids. The V segment lost 6 bases and the J segment 2 bases; nucleotides outside the gene matches: 3. Germline-derived CDR1 and CDR2 are MDHEN and SYDVKM. Written as DNA, the CDR3 is TGTGCCAGCAGGGGGACAGGGGAAAACTATGGCTACACCTTC. Encoded protein: CASRGTGENYGYTF.

The rearrangement joins TRBV6-5 to TRBJ2-1; D gene ambiguous. Trimming pared 7 bases from V and 6 bases from J, leaving 7 bases between. This CDR3 spans 11 amino acids. From germline, CDR1 is MNHEY and CDR2 SVGAGI. CDR3 DNA: TGTGCCAGCACCCTAGGCAATGAGCAGTTCTTC. Its translation is CASTLGNEQFF.

The chain employs TRBV5-5 and TRBJ2-2; D is uncertain. Deletions cut 0 bases from V and 4 bases from J, with 10 bases between. Germline V lookup: CDR1 SGHKS, CDR2 YYEKEE (reference sequence). The CDR3 consists of 15 residues. This CDR3 reads CASSLAAGITGELFF. In DNA form, the CDR3 reads TGTGCCAGCAGCTTGGCGGCAGGAATCACCGGGGAGCTGTTTTTT.